This record looks at one T cell receptor beta chain sequence and its context. The antigen is unknown. Different DNA sequences within this sample yield the same CDR3. The length of the CDR3 is 13 residues. Trimming shortened V by 1 base and J by 0 bases, and 3 bases separated the two germline ends. Germline CDR1 reads SGHVS; CDR2 reads FQNEAQ. The source of the sample is a study of shared clonotypes between healthy human individuals. Study-wide background: Plates per donor: three CD4 naive, three CD4 memory, two CD8 naive, one CD8 memory. Study-wide points: Clonotypes that were shared across four donors made up 4% to 6% of naive CD4 clonotypes.

Healthy adults negative for HIV, lacking recent acute infections or vaccinations, served as donors. Sorted subsets were amplified in replicate PCRs using approximately 0.2 ug DNA, roughly 30,000 T cell genomes. Here immunoSEQ multiplex PCR was the method, and the copy in TCRdb shows in-frame clones only, minus some. The repertoire holds more than 2 million clones, with approximately 94% as singletons. Input material: naive CD4+ T cells sorted from blood. Sample subset: CD45RA+ positively selected. This TCR came from a man aged 18 to 35 in good health. The chain has TRBV7-8 and TRBJ1-1; no reliable D call. The CDR3 loop is CASSLGMNTEAFF. The DNA for the CDR3 is TGTGCCAGCAGCTTAGGGATGAACACTGAAGCTTTCTTT.